This T cell receptor beta chain was obtained from a study of blood T cell repertoires in COVID-19. Study at large: Whether acute or convalescent, the COVID-19 samples came from the United States, Italy and Spain. The analysed material was cDNA or gDNA that came from T cells, B-cell-depleted T cells, or PBMCs.

Per the original data handling: By means of reference gene primer amplification, nucleated cell counts were estimated. Assay used: immunoSEQ multiplex PCR; TCRdb lists only in-frame clones, some missing. The V and J calls and clone size are taken from that table; D and trimming were inferred from the DNA. Here the sample spans around 20,000 clones, over 75% being singletons. The CDR3 runs to 13 residues. In germline, CDR1 is SEHNR, CDR2 FQNEAQ (reference sequence). J gave up 6 bases and V 4 bases, and 4 bases lay outside the gene matches. The sample comprised peripheral blood. The gene calls are TRBV7-9 and TRBJ2-7; 9 bases agree with TRBD1. The sequence came from a man aged 35 to 55 with active COVID-19. The CDR3 loop is CASSWTGETEQYF. In nucleotides, the CDR3 is TGTGCCAGCAGCTGGACAGGGGAGACCGAGCAGTACTTC. The full variable domain, rest sourced from reference TRBV7-9 and TRBJ2-7, is DTGVSQNPRHKITKRGQNVTFRCDPISEHNRLYWYRQTLGQGPEFLTYFQNEAQLEKSRLLSDRFSAERPKGSFSTLEIQRTEQGDSAMYLCASSWTGETEQYFGPGTRLTVT.